Sequencing of this T cell receptor beta chain was carried out in a study of blood T cells in healthy people across ages. Study-level results: Roughly linear age-related decline in beta diversity appeared, significant by age about 40.

This clonotype was observed at least ten times. The antigen is unknown. A J-beta primer mix and a sample-barcoded 5' primer were used in a second PCR of roughly 7 to 12 cycles. One entry per CDR3 protein, called by TCRdb with MiXCR from the 5' RACE reads. The repertoire consists of roughly 800,000 distinct CDR3 sequences, with about 37% occurring once and the leading ten covering over 10%. Each donor had 8 to 10 milliliters of peripheral blood drawn. The CDR3 extends over 15 amino acids. Germline trimming cut 4 bases from V and 4 bases from J; bases unmatched to any gene: 5. Germline V lookup: CDR1 ENHRY, CDR2 SYGVKD.

Source material: blood. The sequence derives from a man aged 18 to 30 in good health. This chain uses TRBV10-3 with TRBJ2-1; 9 nucleotides agree with TRBD2. CDR3: CAISASRGGYNEQFF. In DNA, the CDR3 is TGTGCCATCAGTGCTTCGCGGGGGGGATACAATGAGCAGTTCTTC.